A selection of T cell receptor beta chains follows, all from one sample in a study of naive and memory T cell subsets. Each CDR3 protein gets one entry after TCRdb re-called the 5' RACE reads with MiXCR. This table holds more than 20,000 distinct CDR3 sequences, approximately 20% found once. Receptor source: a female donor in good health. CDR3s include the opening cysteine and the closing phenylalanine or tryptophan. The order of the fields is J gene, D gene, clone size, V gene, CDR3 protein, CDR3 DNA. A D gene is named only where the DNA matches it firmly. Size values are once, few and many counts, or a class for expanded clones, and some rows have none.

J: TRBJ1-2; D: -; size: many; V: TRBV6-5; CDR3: CASSYARGSGYTF; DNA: TGTGCCAGCAGCTACGCCAGGGGTAGCGGCTACACCTTC
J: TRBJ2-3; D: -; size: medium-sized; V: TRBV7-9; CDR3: CALRDLLSTDTQYF; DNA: TGTGCCCTCCGGGACCTACTAAGCACAGATACGCAGTATTTT
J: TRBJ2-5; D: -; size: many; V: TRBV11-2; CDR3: CASSLEYGGRWWETQYF; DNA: TGTGCCAGCAGCTTAGAGTACGGGGGACGGTGGTGGGAGACCCAGTACTTC
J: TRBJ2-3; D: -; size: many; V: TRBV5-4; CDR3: CASARDTTDTQYF; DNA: TGTGCCAGCGCGAGAGATACAACAGATACGCAGTATTTT
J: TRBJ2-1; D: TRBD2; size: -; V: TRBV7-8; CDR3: CASSFGGVLAPYEQFF; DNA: TGTGCCAGCAGCTTCGGGGGGGTCCTTGCCCCCTATGAGCAGTTCTTC
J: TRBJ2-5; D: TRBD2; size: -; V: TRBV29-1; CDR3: CSVLRGVGETQYF; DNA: TGCAGCGTCCTCCGGGGGGTAGGGGAGACCCAGTACTTC
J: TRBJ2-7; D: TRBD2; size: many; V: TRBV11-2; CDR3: CASSLVRLAGVSYEQYF; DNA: TGTGCCAGCAGCTTAGTACGACTAGCGGGAGTCTCCTACGAGCAGTACTTC
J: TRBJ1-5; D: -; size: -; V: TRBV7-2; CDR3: CASSLEIDQPQHF; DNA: TGTGCCAGCAGCTTAGAGATCGACCAGCCCCAGCATTTT
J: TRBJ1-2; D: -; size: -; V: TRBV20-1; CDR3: CSARDDRTLYGYTF; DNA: TGCAGTGCTAGAGACGATAGGACCCTCTATGGCTACACCTTC
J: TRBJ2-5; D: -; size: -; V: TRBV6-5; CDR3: CASSYSGATETQYF; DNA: TGTGCCAGCAGTTACTCGGGGGCTACGGAGACCCAGTACTTC
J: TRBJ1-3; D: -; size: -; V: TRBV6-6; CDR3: CASSARSGNTIYF; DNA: TGTGCCAGCAGTGCTCGCTCTGGAAACACCATATATTTT
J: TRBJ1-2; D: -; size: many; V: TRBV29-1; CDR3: CSVSDSNYGYTF; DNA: TGCAGCGTCTCGGACAGCAACTATGGCTACACCTTC
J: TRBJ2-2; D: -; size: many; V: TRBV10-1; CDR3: CATSAAWTGELFF; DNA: TGCGCCACTAGCGCCGCTTGGACCGGGGAGCTGTTTTTT
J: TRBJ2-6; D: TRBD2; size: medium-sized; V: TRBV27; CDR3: CASSSPRGSGSSGANVLTF; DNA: TGTGCCAGCAGTTCGCCCCGGGGTAGCGGGAGCTCTGGGGCCAACGTCCTGACTTTC
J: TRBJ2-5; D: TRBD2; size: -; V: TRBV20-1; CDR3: CSARGDSGRETQYF; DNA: TGCAGTGCTAGAGGAGATAGCGGGCGGGAGACCCAGTACTTC
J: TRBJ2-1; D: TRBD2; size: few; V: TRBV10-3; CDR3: CAISDIQLAGGGEQFF; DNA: TGTGCCATCAGTGATATACAACTAGCGGGAGGCGGGGAGCAGTTCTTC
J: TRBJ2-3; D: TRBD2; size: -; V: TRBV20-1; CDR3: CSARDSGRGTDTQYF; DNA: TGCAGTGCTAGAGATAGCGGGAGGGGGACAGATACGCAGTATTTT
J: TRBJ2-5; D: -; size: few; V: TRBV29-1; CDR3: CSVVSSGETQYF; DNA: TGCAGCGTTGTGAGTAGCGGAGAGACCCAGTACTTC
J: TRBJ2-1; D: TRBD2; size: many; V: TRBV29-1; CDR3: CSGVAGAVYNEQFF; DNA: TGCAGCGGGGTAGCGGGAGCTGTATACAATGAGCAGTTCTTC
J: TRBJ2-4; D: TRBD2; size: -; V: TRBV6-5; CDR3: CASRPGGRNIQYF; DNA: TGTGCCAGCAGGCCGGGGGGAAGAAACATTCAGTACTTC
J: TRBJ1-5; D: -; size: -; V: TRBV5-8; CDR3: CASSAGTRGRPQHF; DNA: TGTGCCAGCAGCGCCGGGACACGCGGAAGGCCCCAGCATTTT
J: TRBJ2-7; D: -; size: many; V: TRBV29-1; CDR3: CSVARRGPRNEQYF; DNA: TGCAGCGTTGCCCGACGGGGACCTAGGAACGAGCAGTACTTC
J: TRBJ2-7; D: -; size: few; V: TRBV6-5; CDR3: CASGGGPFYEQYF; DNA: TGTGCCAGTGGGGGAGGCCCATTCTACGAGCAGTACTTC
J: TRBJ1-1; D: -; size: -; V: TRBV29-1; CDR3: CSVEGGLMNTEAFF; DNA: TGCAGCGTTGAAGGTGGACTTATGAACACTGAAGCTTTCTTT
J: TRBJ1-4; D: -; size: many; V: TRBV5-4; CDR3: CASSQGPFSRNEKLFF; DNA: TGTGCCAGCAGCCAGGGTCCATTCAGCCGCAATGAAAAACTGTTTTTT